These T cell receptor beta chains were read from a single sample in a study of control samples from healthy donors and cancer patients. Method: immunoSEQ multiplex PCR; TCRdb's copy keeps in-frame clones and lacks some. The sample holds about 120,000 clones, 93% seen once. The sequenced material came from blood. Receptors originate from a man aged 30 to 39 in good health. The CDR3 runs from the conserved cysteine through the conserved F or W. Fields, in order: V gene, clone size, J gene, D gene, CDR3 protein, CDR3 DNA. A D gene is named only where the DNA matches it firmly. Only some rows state a clone size, as once, few, many or a class for expanded clones.

TRBV2	.	TRBJ1-1	.	CASRPVGGGDTEAFF	TGTGCCAGCAGGCCAGTGGGAGGGGGAGACACTGAAGCTTTCTTT
TRBV5-4	.	TRBJ2-4	.	CARVWGHRSKNIQYF	TGTGCCAGGGTATGGGGGCACCGATCTAAAAACATTCAGTACTTC
TRBV7-2	.	TRBJ2-3	TRBD2	CASSLVGGGAADTQYF	TGTGCCAGCAGCTTAGTGGGCGGGGGGGCTGCAGATACGCAGTATTTT
TRBV19	.	TRBJ2-2	TRBD1	CATRTGGTGELFF	TGTGCCACCCGGACAGGGGGTACCGGGGAGCTGTTTTTT
TRBV24-1	once	TRBJ1-5	.	CATAPRGSYQPQHF	TGTGCCACCGCCCCCAGGGGTTCATATCAGCCCCAGCATTTT
TRBV19	.	TRBJ1-5	.	CASRPTLNQPQHF	TGTGCCAGCCGGCCCACCCTCAATCAGCCCCAGCATTTT
TRBV5-4	.	TRBJ2-2	TRBD1	CASSLGTGVFGELFF	TGTGCCAGCAGCTTGGGGACAGGCGTCTTCGGGGAGCTGTTTTTT
TRBV5-1	.	TRBJ1-6	.	CASSLVQGGGNSPLHF	TGCGCCAGCAGCTTGGTCCAAGGGGGAGGTAATTCACCCCTCCACTTT
TRBV7-2	.	TRBJ1-3	.	CASSPAGPSGNTIYF	TGTGCCAGCAGCCCCGCAGGCCCCTCTGGAAACACCATATATTTT
TRBV11-1	.	TRBJ1-1	.	CASSLGVPGTEAFF	TGTGCCAGCAGCTTGGGGGTCCCGGGCACTGAAGCTTTCTTT
TRBV4-1	.	TRBJ1-2	TRBD1	CASSPSDRGRISGYTF	TGCGCCAGCAGCCCTTCGGACAGGGGGCGAATAAGTGGCTACACCTTC
TRBV7-9	.	TRBJ1-1	.	CASGPDRRTEAFF	TGTGCCAGCGGGCCGGATCGGAGGACTGAAGCTTTCTTT
TRBV24-1	.	TRBJ1-2	.	CATSDHRVHGYTF	TGTGCCACCAGTGATCACAGGGTACATGGCTACACCTTC
TRBV28	.	TRBJ2-7	TRBD1	CASSEQGLAHEQYF	TGTGCCAGCAGTGAACAGGGGTTGGCCCACGAGCAGTACTTC
TRBV19	.	TRBJ1-5	TRBD1	CASWDRLNQPQHF	TGTGCCAGCTGGGACAGGCTCAATCAGCCCCAGCATTTT
TRBV25-1	.	TRBJ1-2	.	CASSEYGTNYGYTF	TGTGCCAGCAGTGAATACGGCACTAACTATGGCTACACCTTC
TRBV3-1/TRBV3-2	.	TRBJ1-2	.	CASSPYRTADSLFFYTF	TGTGCCAGCAGCCCGTACCGGACAGCTGATTCTTTATTCTTCTACACCTTC
TRBV5-4	.	TRBJ1-3	TRBD1	CASSLGTGFGNTIYF	TGTGCCAGCAGCTTGGGGACAGGGTTTGGAAACACCATATATTTT
TRBV24-1	.	TRBJ2-3	.	CATSDRGLIGTDTQYF	TGTGCCACCAGTGATCGGGGTTTGATTGGCACAGATACGCAGTATTTT
TRBV21-1	.	TRBJ2-3	.	CASSKASGRRTDTQYF	TGTGCCAGCAGCAAAGCTAGCGGGCGACGCACAGATACGCAGTATTTT
TRBV9	.	TRBJ2-7	TRBD1	CASSEDRGSNEQYF	TGTGCCAGCAGCGAGGACAGGGGGAGCAACGAGCAGTACTTC
TRBV5-5	.	TRBJ2-3	.	CASSLVAGVVTDTQYF	TGTGCCAGCAGCTTGGTTGCAGGGGTCGTTACAGATACGCAGTATTTT
TRBV21-1	once	TRBJ1-1	.	CASIPGTGEDEAFF	TGTGCCAGCATCCCCGGGACAGGGGAAGATGAAGCTTTCTTT
TRBV9	.	TRBJ1-1	.	CASSVAMGNTEAFF	TGTGCCAGCAGCGTAGCTATGGGAAACACTGAAGCTTTCTTT
TRBV18	.	TRBJ2-1	TRBD2	CASSPGPGLVRFF	TGTGCCAGCTCACCGGGCCCGGGACTAGTTAGGTTCTTC
TRBV5-1	.	TRBJ2-1	TRBD1	CASSLVGQGDNEQFF	TGCGCCAGCAGCTTGGTGGGACAGGGGGACAATGAGCAGTTCTTC
TRBV12-3/TRBV12-4	once	TRBJ2-1	.	CASRLSTEQFF	TGTGCCAGCAGACTATCGACAGAGCAGTTCTTC
TRBV6-1	.	TRBJ2-3	TRBD2	CASSRGGLLSDTQYF	TGTGCCAGCTCTCGCGGGGGTTTACTCTCAGATACGCAGTATTTT
TRBV5-4	.	TRBJ2-2	.	CASSKQLGGQDTGELFF	TGTGCCAGCAGCAAACAACTTGGGGGGCAAGACACCGGGGAGCTGTTTTTT
TRBV20-1	.	TRBJ1-4	.	CSVGRGEKLFF	TGCAGTGTAGGCAGGGGTGAAAAACTGTTTTTT
TRBV7-3	.	TRBJ2-1	TRBD1	CASSLNRGVGNEQFF	TGTGCCAGCAGCTTAAACAGGGGGGTCGGCAATGAGCAGTTCTTC
TRBV19	few	TRBJ1-1	.	CASSLKGPNTEAFF	TGTGCCAGTAGTTTAAAGGGGCCGAACACTGAAGCTTTCTTT
TRBV9	.	TRBJ1-2	.	CASSVASEAYGYTF	TGTGCCAGCAGCGTAGCTAGCGAAGCGTATGGCTACACCTTC
TRBV3-1/TRBV3-2	.	TRBJ1-2	.	CASSPKWKGGYGYTF	TGTGCCAGCAGCCCAAAGTGGAAGGGAGGCTATGGCTACACCTTC
TRBV28	.	TRBJ1-1	.	CASSWGLNTEAFF	TGTGCCAGCAGTTGGGGTTTGAACACTGAAGCTTTCTTT
TRBV11-2	.	TRBJ1-6	TRBD1	CASSSSDRGNSPLHF	TGTGCCAGCAGCTCATCTGACAGGGGAAATTCACCCCTCCACTTT
TRBV10-2	.	TRBJ1-5	.	CASSDIGYPDDSNQPQHF	TGCGCCAGCAGTGACATAGGCTATCCAGACGATAGCAATCAGCCCCAGCATTTT
TRBV28	.	TRBJ1-5	TRBD1	CASSPHGGQGNQPQHF	TGTGCCAGCAGTCCCCATGGAGGACAGGGGAATCAGCCCCAGCATTTT
TRBV4-1	.	TRBJ1-4	.	CASSQAPSEEKLFF	TGCGCCAGCAGCCAAGCTCCCTCAGAGGAAAAACTGTTTTTT
TRBV28	.	TRBJ1-2	.	CASSRVEGYGYTF	TGTGCCAGCAGCAGGGTAGAAGGCTATGGCTACACCTTC